Detailed here is one T cell receptor beta chain. The sample is drawn from a study of blood T cell repertoires in COVID-19. Study-level information: Whether acute or convalescent, the COVID-19 samples came from the United States, Italy and Spain. T cells, B-cell-depleted T cells, or PBMCs supplied cDNA or gDNA.

Authors' data handling: The assay estimated nucleated cells by amplifying reference gene primers. Libraries were prepared by immunoSEQ multiplex PCR; TCRdb keeps only in-frame clonotypes and omits some of them. V and J calls and clone size are given by that table; D and trimming were obtained from the DNA. The sample includes 90,000 or so clones, around 91% of them seen just once. CDR1 and CDR2 from the germline V gene are MDHEN and SYDVKM. The ends lost 10 bases at V and 8 bases at J; junction bases unmatched: 21. The CDR3 has 16 amino acids. The rearrangement links TRBV28 to TRBJ1-2; 8 nucleotides line up with TRBD1. What was sequenced was peripheral blood. The sequence was collected from a woman older than 75 with active or convalescent COVID-19. CDR3 amino acids: CATSAIGTGGASGYTF. The CDR3 DNA sequence: TGTGCCACCTCAGCGATAGGAACAGGGGGAGCGAGCGGCTACACCTTC.